Listed below are T cell receptor beta chains from one sample, sequenced in a study of T cells in narcolepsy. Produced via immunoSEQ multiplex PCR; TCRdb's table is partial and in-frame only. Found here are around 18,000 clones, over 75% of them singletons; the top ten hold 0.6% to 0.85%. What was sequenced was memory (CD45RA-) CD4+ T cells from blood. The receptors shown here come from a human donor in good health. Each CDR3 is given with its conserved first and last residue. A D gene is named only where the DNA matches it firmly. The listing skips clone size in some rows; elsewhere it reads once, few, many or a size class.

>TRBV7-8|-|TRBJ1-5|-
TGTGCCAGCAGCTCATTGGGGGATAATCAGCCCCAGCATTTT
CASSSLGDNQPQHF
>TRBV4-3|-|TRBJ1-5|-
TGCGCCAGCAGCCAGGACAACTTTAGCAATCAGCCCCAGCATTTT
CASSQDNFSNQPQHF
>TRBV5-1|-|TRBJ2-2|-
TGCGCCAGCAGCTTGACGGGAGTGGGCACCGGGGAGCTGTTTTTT
CASSLTGVGTGELFF
>TRBV30|-|TRBJ1-2|-
TGTGCCTGGAGGGGAGGGGGGGTGTCGTACTACACCTTC
CAWRGGGVSYYTF
>TRBV6-1|-|TRBJ1-1|-
TGTGCCAGCAGTGAAATTGGACGGTTGAACACTGAAGCTTTCTTT
CASSEIGRLNTEAFF
>TRBV7-8|-|TRBJ2-5|-
TGTGCCAGCAGCCATGAGACCCAGTACTTC
CASSHETQYF
>TRBV19|TRBD2|TRBJ2-1|few
TGTGCCAGTAGTCTACGTACTAGCGGGGGGGTTGTGTTCTTC
CASSLRTSGGVVFF
>TRBV19|TRBD2|TRBJ2-3|-
TGTGCCAGTAGTACGGATAGCGGGAGCGCAGATACGCAGTATTTT
CASSTDSGSADTQYF
>TRBV6-1|TRBD2|TRBJ2-3|once
TGTGCCAGCAGTGTAGCGGGCCCGCGATCCAGAGATACGCAGTATTTT
CASSVAGPRSRDTQYF
>TRBV30|-|TRBJ2-1|once
TGTGCCTGGAGTGGTCTACTAAACAATGAGCAGTTCTTC
CAWSGLLNNEQFF
>TRBV27|-|TRBJ1-1|-
TGTGCCAGCAGTCTGAACCGGGGTTCCTTTGAAGCTTTCTTT
CASSLNRGSFEAFF
>TRBV30|TRBD2|TRBJ2-4|-
TGTGCCTGGAGTGTGTATCCACCTAGCGGGGGCGCCGCCAAAAACATTCAGTACTTC
CAWSVYPPSGGAAKNIQYF
>TRBV6-5|-|TRBJ1-1|-
TGTGCCAGCAGTTACAGAAGAGGGGACACTGAAGCTTTCTTT
CASSYRRGDTEAFF
>TRBV7-3|-|TRBJ1-5|-
TGTGCCAGCAGCTTAACGCCCAATCAGCCCCAGCATTTT
CASSLTPNQPQHF
>TRBV5-4|-|TRBJ2-7|few
TGTGCCAGCAGCTTGGGGGCGGGACGGGGAGCCTACGAGCAGTACTTC
CASSLGAGRGAYEQYF
>TRBV4-1|-|TRBJ1-4|-
TGCGCCAGCAGCCAAGGGTTCAGGGAGACGTCTAGGAATGAAAAACTGTTTTTT
CASSQGFRETSRNEKLFF
>TRBV6-1|-|TRBJ1-2|-
TGTGCCAGCAGCCGGGCGGAGTCCTATGGCTACACCTTC
CASSRAESYGYTF